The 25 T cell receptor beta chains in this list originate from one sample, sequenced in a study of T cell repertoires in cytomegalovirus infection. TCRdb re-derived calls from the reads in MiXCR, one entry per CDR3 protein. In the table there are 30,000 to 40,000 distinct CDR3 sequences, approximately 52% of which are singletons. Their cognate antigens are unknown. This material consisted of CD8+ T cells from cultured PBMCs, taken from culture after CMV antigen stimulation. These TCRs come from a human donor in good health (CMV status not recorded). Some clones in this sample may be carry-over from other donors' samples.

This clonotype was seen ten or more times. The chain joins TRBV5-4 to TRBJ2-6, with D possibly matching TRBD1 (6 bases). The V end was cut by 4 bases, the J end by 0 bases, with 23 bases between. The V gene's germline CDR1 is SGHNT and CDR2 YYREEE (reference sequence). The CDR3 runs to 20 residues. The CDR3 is CASSPVGAPGQTSGANVLTF. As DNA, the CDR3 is TGTGCCAGCAGCCCAGTGGGGGCCCCGGGACAAACCTCTGGGGCCAACGTCCTGACTTTC.

The CDR3 reads CSARDAFLGLERNTIYF. CDR3 in DNA: TGCAGTGCTAGAGATGCCTTCCTTGGTCTAGAGAGAAACACCATATATTTT. This chain uses TRBV20-1 with TRBJ1-3; no firm D call. The CDR3 loop spans 17 amino acids. Germline V gene data show CDR1 as DFQATT and CDR2 as SNEGSKA (reference sequence). The V end lost 0 bases, the J end lost 5 bases, and 20 bases lay between the germline ends.

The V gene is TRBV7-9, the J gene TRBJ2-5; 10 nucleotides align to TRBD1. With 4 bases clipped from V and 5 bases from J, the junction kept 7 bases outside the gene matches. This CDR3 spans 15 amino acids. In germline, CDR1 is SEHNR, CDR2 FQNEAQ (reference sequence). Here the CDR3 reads CASSSRTGGRETQYF. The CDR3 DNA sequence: TGTGCCAGCAGCTCTCGGACAGGGGGAAGGGAGACCCAGTACTTC.

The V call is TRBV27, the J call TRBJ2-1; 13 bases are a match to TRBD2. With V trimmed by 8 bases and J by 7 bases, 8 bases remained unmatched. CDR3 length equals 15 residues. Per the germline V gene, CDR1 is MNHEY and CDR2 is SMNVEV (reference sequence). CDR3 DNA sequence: TGTGCCAGCTCAACTAGCGGGGGGGCCTCGAATGAGCAGTTCTTC. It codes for CASSTSGGASNEQFF.

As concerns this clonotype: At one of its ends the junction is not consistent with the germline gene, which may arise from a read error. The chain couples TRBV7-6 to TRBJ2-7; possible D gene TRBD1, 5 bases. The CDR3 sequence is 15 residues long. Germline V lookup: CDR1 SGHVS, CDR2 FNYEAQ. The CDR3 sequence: CASSSQGAKSYEHYF. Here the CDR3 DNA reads TGTGCCAGCAGCTCCCAGGGTGCGAAATCCTACGAGCATTACTTC. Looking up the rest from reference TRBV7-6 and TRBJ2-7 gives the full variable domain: GAGVSQSPRYKVTKRGQDVALRCDPISGHVSLYWYRQALGQGPEFLTYFNYEAQQDKSGLPNDRFSAERPEGSISTLTIQRTEQRDSAMYRCASSSQGAKSYEHYFGPGTRLTVT.

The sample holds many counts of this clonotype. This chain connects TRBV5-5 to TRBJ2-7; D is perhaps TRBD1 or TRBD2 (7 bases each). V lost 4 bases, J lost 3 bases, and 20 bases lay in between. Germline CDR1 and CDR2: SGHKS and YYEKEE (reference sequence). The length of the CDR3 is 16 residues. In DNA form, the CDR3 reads TGTGCCAGCAGCCCCCGGTCCCGGGGGGACAGCTACGAGCAGTACTTC. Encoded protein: CASSPRSRGDSYEQYF.

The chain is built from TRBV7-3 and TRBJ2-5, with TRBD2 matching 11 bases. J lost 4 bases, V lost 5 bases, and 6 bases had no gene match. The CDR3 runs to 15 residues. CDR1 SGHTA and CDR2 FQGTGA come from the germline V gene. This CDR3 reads CASSPLAGGRETQYF. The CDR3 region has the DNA TGTGCCAGCAGCCCTCTAGCGGGGGGACGAGAGACCCAGTACTTC.

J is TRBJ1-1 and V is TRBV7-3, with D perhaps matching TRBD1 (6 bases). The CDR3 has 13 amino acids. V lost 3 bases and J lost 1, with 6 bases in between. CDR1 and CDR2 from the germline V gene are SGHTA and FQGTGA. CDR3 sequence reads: CASSLTGNTEAFF. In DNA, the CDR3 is TGTGCCAGCAGCTTGACAGGGAACACTGAAGCTTTCTTT. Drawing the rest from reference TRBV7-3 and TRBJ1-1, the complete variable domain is GAGVSQTPSNKVTEKGKYVELRCDPISGHTALYWYRQSLGQGPEFLIYFQGTGAADDSGLPNDRFFAVRPEGSVSTLKIQRTERGDSAVYLCASSLTGNTEAFFGQGTRLTVV.

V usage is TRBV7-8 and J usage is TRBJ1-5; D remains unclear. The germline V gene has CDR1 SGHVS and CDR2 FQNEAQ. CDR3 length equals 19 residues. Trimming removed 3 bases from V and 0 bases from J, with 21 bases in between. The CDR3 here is CASSFGSGIVGASNQPQHF. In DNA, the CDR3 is TGTGCCAGCAGCTTTGGTTCGGGAATTGTAGGAGCTAGCAATCAGCCCCAGCATTTT.

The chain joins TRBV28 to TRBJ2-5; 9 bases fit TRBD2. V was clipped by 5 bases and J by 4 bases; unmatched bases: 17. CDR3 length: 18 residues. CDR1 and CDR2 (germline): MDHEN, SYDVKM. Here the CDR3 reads CASSPPHLAGEWRETQYF. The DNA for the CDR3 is TGTGCCAGCAGTCCCCCCCACTTAGCGGGAGAGTGGCGAGAGACCCAGTACTTC. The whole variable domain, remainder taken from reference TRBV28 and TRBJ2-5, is DVKVTQSSRYLVKRTGEKVFLECVQDMDHENMFWYRQDPGLGLRLIYFSYDVKMKEKGDIPEGYSVSREKKERFSLILESASTNQTSMYLCASSPPHLAGEWRETQYFGPGTRLLVL.

For the CDR3, the DNA is TGTGCCAGCAGTTTACCCAAGGGAGCGGGAAGGATCGAGCAGTACTTC. Its protein product is CASSLPKGAGRIEQYF. The chain couples TRBV27 to TRBJ2-7; the match to TRBD2 covers 7 bases. Per the germline V gene, CDR1 is MNHEY and CDR2 is SMNVEV (reference sequence). This CDR3 is built from 16 residues. V gave up 2 bases and J gave up 6 bases; unmatched junction bases: 13.

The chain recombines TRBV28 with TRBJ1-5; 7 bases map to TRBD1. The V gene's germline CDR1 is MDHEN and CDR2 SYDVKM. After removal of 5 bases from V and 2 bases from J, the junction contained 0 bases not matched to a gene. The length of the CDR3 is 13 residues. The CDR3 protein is CASSTGGNQPQHF. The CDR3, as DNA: TGTGCCAGCAGTACAGGGGGCAATCAGCCCCAGCATTTT.

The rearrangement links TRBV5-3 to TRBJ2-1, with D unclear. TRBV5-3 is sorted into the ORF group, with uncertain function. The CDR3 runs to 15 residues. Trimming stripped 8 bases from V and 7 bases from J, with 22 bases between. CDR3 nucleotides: TGTGCCAGCAGTTCCAGACCCGAGACCCGAAATGAGCAGTTCTTC. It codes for CASSSRPETRNEQFF.

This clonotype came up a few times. The CDR3 spells CASSLGRGAGQETQYF. The CDR3 bases are TGTGCCAGCAGCTTAGGCAGGGGCGCGGGACAAGAGACCCAGTACTTC. The gene calls are TRBV7-9 and TRBJ2-5; D could derive from TRBD1 or TRBD2 (6 bases each). Germline V gives CDR1 SEHNR, CDR2 FQNEAQ (reference sequence). V dropped 1 base and J dropped 2 bases, with 14 bases sitting between them. This CDR3 spans 16 amino acids.

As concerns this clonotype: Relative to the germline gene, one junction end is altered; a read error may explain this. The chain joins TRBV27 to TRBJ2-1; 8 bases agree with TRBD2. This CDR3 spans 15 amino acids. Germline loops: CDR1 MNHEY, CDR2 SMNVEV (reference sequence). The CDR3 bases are TGTGCCAGCAGTTTACAACTAGCGGTGATCAATGAGCAGTCCTTC. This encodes CASSLQLAVINEQSF.

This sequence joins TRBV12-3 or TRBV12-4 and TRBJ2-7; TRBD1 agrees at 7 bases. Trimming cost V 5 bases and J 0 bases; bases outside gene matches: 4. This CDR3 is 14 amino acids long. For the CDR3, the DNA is TGTGCCAGCAGTGGACAGGTCAACTCCTACGAGCAGTACTTC. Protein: CASSGQVNSYEQYF.

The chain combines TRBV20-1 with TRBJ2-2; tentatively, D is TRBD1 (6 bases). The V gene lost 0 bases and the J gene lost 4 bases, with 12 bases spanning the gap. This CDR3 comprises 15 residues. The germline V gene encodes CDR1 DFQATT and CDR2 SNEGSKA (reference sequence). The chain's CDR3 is CSARDYEGGTGELFF. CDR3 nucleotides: TGCAGTGCTAGAGATTACGAAGGGGGCACCGGGGAGCTGTTTTTT.

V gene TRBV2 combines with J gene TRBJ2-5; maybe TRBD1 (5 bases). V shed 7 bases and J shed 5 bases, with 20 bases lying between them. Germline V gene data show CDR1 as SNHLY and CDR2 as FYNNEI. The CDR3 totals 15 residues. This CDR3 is CASNDGGAPRETQYF. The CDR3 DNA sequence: TGTGCCAGCAACGACGGTGGGGCCCCCCGGGAGACCCAGTACTTC.

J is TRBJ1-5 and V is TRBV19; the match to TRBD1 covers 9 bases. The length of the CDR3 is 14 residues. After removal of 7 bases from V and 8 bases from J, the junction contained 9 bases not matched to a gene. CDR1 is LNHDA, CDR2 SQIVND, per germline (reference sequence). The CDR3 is CASTGQGRGKPQHF. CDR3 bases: TGTGCCAGTACGGGACAGGGTCGGGGAAAGCCCCAGCATTTT.

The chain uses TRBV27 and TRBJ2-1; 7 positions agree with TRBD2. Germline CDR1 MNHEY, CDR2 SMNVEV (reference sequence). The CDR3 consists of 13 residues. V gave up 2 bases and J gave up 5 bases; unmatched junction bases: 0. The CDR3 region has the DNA TGTGCCAGCAGTTTAGCGGGGGACAATGAGCAGTTCTTC. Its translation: CASSLAGDNEQFF.

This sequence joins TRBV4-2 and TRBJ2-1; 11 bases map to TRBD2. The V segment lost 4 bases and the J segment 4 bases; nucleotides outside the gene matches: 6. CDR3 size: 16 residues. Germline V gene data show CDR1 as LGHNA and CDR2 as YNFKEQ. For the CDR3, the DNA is TGTGCCAGCAGCCTAAAGACTAGCGGGATATACAATGAGCAGTTCTTC. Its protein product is CASSLKTSGIYNEQFF.

The CDR3 sequence: CASSLGGPTDTQYF. CDR3 in DNA: TGTGCCAGCAGTTTGGGGGGCCCAACAGATACGCAGTATTTT. V gene TRBV12-3 or TRBV12-4 combines with J gene TRBJ2-3, with D tentatively TRBD1 or TRBD2 (6 bases each). CDR3 length equals 14 residues. Trimming took off 3 bases at V and 3 bases at J, with 10 bases between the two ends.

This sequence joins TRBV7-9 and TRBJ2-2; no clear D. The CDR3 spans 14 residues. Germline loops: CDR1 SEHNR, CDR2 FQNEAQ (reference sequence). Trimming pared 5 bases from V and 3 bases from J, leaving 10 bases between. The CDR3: CASSPPKHTGELFF. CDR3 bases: TGTGCCAGCAGCCCCCCGAAGCACACCGGGGAGCTGTTTTTT.

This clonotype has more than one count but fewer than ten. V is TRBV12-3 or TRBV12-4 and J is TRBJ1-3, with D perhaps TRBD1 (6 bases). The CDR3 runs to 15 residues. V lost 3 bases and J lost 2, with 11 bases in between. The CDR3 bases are TGTGCCAGCAGTTTTAGAGGGGGAACTGGAAACACCATATATTTT. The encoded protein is CASSFRGGTGNTIYF.

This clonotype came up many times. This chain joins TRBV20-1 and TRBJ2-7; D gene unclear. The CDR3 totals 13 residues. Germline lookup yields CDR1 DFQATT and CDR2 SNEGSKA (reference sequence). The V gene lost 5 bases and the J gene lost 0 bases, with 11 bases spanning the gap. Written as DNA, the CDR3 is TGCAGTGCTTGGAAAAAGAGCTCCTACGAGCAGTACTTC. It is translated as CSAWKKSSYEQYF.